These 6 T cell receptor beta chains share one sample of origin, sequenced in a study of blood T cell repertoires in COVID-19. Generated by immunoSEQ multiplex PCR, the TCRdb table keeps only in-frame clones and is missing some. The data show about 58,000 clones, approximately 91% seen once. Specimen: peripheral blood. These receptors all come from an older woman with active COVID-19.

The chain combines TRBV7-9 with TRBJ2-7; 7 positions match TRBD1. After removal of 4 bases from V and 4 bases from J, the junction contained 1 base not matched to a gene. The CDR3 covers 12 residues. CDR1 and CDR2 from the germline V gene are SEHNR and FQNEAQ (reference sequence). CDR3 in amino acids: CASSSRGYEQYF. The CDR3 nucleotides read TGTGCCAGCAGCTCCAGGGGGTACGAGCAGTACTTC.

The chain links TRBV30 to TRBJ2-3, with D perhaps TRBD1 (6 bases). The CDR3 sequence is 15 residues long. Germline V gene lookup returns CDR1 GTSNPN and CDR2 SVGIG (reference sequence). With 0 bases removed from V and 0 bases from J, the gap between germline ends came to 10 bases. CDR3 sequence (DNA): TGTGCCTGGAGTGTAAGGGGGAGTAGCACAGATACGCAGTATTTT. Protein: CAWSVRGSSTDTQYF.

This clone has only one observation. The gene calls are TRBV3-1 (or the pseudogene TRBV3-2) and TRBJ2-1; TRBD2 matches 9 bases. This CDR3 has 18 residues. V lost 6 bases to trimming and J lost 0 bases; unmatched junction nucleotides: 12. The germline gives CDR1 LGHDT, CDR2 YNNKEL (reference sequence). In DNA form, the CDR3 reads TGTGCCAGCAGTCGAAAACTCCGAGCGGGAGGCTCCTACAATGAGCAGTTCTTC. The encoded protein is CASSRKLRAGGSYNEQFF.

CDR3 sequence reads: CASSQDLASGSTDTQYF. CDR3 sequence (DNA): TGTGCCAGCAGCCAAGATTTGGCTAGCGGTAGCACAGATACGCAGTATTTT. The V and J genes are TRBV3-1 (or the pseudogene TRBV3-2) and TRBJ2-3; 7 nucleotides line up with TRBD2. V trimming: 0 bases; J trimming: 0 bases; junction bases outside the gene matches: 6. The CDR3 loop spans 17 amino acids. Germline V gene data show CDR1 as LGHDT and CDR2 as YNNKEL (reference sequence).

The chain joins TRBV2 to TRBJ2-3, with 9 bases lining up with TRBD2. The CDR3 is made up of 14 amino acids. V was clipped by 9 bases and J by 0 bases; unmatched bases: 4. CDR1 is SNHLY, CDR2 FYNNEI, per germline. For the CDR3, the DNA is TGTGCCAGTACTAGCGGGCCGAGCACAGATACGCAGTATTTT. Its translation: CASTSGPSTDTQYF.

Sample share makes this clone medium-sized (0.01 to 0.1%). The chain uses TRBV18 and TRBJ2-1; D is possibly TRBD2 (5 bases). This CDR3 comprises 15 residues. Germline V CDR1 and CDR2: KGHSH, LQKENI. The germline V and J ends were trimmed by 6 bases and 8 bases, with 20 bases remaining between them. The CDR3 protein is CASSLRAGGWDEQFF. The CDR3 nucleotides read TGTGCCAGCTCCTTGAGGGCCGGCGGTTGGGATGAGCAGTTCTTC.